This note documents a single T cell receptor (beta chain) sequence. Its antigen is unidentified. The sample originates from a study of shared clonotypes between healthy human individuals. Across the whole study: The study enrolled a couple of women and three men aged 18 to 49.

Sequencing used immunoSEQ multiplex PCR; TCRdb keeps in-frame clones, though not all of them. The data show roughly 2.6 million clones, with around 94% seen just once and more than 0.12% held by the top ten. The CDR3 contains 13 residues. From germline, CDR1 is MNHEY and CDR2 SVGAGI. The V and J ends lost 6 bases and 6 bases, in that order; junction bases with no gene match: 6. Study-wide findings and caveats: A limitation of the genetic and exposure-history diversity represented arose from few donors.

The sequence derives from a man aged 18 to 30 in good health. The gene calls are TRBV6-5 and TRBJ2-3; 7 bases agree with TRBD1. Input material: naive CD4+ T cells sorted from blood. Sample subset: CD45RA+ positively selected. The CDR3 protein is CASSSTGSDTQYF. CDR3 DNA sequence: TGTGCCAGCAGCTCGACAGGGTCGGATACGCAGTATTTT.